This TCR beta chain was captured in a study of CD8 T cells in Susac syndrome. It was with random hexamers that about 0.45 to 1 ug RNA was reverse transcribed. Multiplex PCR with immunoSEQ amplified the TCR beta CDR3 across 54 Vbeta and 13 Jbeta. TCRdb itself ran the immunoSEQ multiplex PCR reads through MiXCR, one entry per CDR3 protein. The sample lists tens of thousands of distinct CDR3 sequences, roughly 93% occurring once. The authors carried out high-throughput sequencing of TCR beta. They applied it to CD8+ and CD4+ T cells obtained from blood. Healthy donors constituted the controls, which were matched for age and sex. The germline V gene encodes CDR1 DFQATT and CDR2 SNEGSKA (reference sequence). Trimming removed 6 bases from V and 7 bases from J, with 22 bases in between. CDR3 size: 14 residues.

The V and J genes are TRBV20-1 and TRBJ2-7; TRBD1 or TRBD2 may be the D gene (6 bases each). Sequenced input: CD8+ T cells from PBMCs. The TCR sequence derives from a human donor in good health. CDR3 sequence reads: CSAPGAYGGWEQYF. CDR3 coding DNA: TGCAGTGCCCCAGGGGCCTATGGGGGGTGGGAGCAGTACTTC.